The source of this T cell receptor (beta chain) is a study of blood T cell repertoires in COVID-19. Background on the study: Samples of COVID-19 (acute and convalescent) were obtained from the United States, Italy and Spain. Sample material is recorded as cDNA or gDNA derived from T cells, B-cell-depleted T cells, or PBMCs.

Original methodology: The authors estimated nucleated cell counts from reference gene primer amplification. TCRdb's table, derived via immunoSEQ multiplex PCR, lists solely in-frame clones and lacks some. The V and J calls and clone size were taken over from that table, and D and trimming were inferred from the DNA. This sample yields some 390,000 clones, of which roughly 90% are seen a single time; under 2% belongs to the top ten. Germline trimming cut 4 bases from V and 4 bases from J; bases unmatched to any gene: 11. This CDR3 is 17 amino acids long. Germline V lookup: CDR1 MNHGY, CDR2 SAAAGT. The sequencing sample was made of peripheral blood. J is TRBJ2-7 and V is TRBV6-8; 12 nucleotides match TRBD2. The source is a woman between 40 and 50 years old with COVID-19, enrolled during active disease. In nucleotides, the CDR3 is TGTGCCAGCAGTTCCTTAATGACTAGCGGGAGCCAATACGAGCAGTACTTC. Its translation is CASSSLMTSGSQYEQYF.